This record looks at one TCR beta chain sequence and its context. Its antigen is as yet unknown. The data were obtained in a study of monozygotic twins with inflammatory bowel disease. In germline, CDR1 is SGHRS, CDR2 YFSETQ. CDR3 length: 13 amino acids. The UMIs contained a 6-nucleotide sample barcode. They were added by template switching during cDNA synthesis. TCRdb re-called the 5' RACE reads; every CDR3 protein appears as one record, without DNA. The table for this sample gives about 380,000 distinct CDR3 sequences. Study-wide findings and caveats: IBD patients shared fewer clonotypes with other individuals than healthy twins, especially patients with disease activity signs. On the inverse Simpson index, IBD patients scored lower for TCRbeta diversity than healthy co-twins. Support for any single strong IBD-associated signal or clonotype was not found.

The V gene is TRBV5-1, the J gene TRBJ2-2; the D call from TCRdb, TRBD2, cannot be confirmed without DNA. The source material was blood. The receptor was derived from a human donor with ulcerative colitis or Crohn's disease, or a healthy co-twin of an affected twin (not recorded which). This CDR3 is CASRIEGPGELFF.